A selection of T cell receptor beta chains follows, all from one sample in a study of tumor-infiltrating lymphocytes in primary liver carcinoma. MiXCR, run by TCRdb on the multiplex PCR reads, gives a single entry per CDR3 protein. The sample includes fewer than 400,000 distinct CDR3 sequences, approximately 60% seen only once; the top ten take approximately 9%. Sequences were obtained from peripheral blood. The receptors were gathered from a man aged 35 to 55 with primary liver carcinoma and hepatitis B virus infection. Both conserved end residues are part of each CDR3. A D gene is named only where the DNA matches it firmly. The listing skips clone size in some rows; elsewhere it reads once, few, many or a size class.

TRBV10-2	TRBJ2-1	NA	NA	TGCGCCAGCAGTGAGTCAGTGGTCCGCCAAGAGCAGTTCTTC	CASSESVVRQEQFF
TRBV6-2/TRBV6-3	TRBJ1-1	NA	many	TGTGCCAGCAACGATCTCATCAGCTACGGGGACACTGAAGCTTTCTTT	CASNDLISYGDTEAFF
TRBV7-9	TRBJ2-5	NA	once	TGTGCCAGCAGCACCCAGGGTCCAGAGACCCAGTACTTC	CASSTQGPETQYF
TRBV4-3	TRBJ1-1	NA	few	TGCGCCGGCAGCCAAGATCTGGGGAACACTGAAGCTTTCTTT	CAGSQDLGNTEAFF
TRBV6-1	TRBJ2-3	NA	NA	TGTGCCAGCGGTGGCTCAGATACGCAGTATTTT	CASGGSDTQYF
TRBV29-1	TRBJ1-4	NA	NA	TGCAGCGTAGCGAGGGGACGGGGGACAAATGAAAAACCGTTTTTT	CSVARGRGTNEKPFF
TRBV5-4	TRBJ1-6	NA	NA	TGTGCCAGCAGCCTCACGGGAGGGTTTAATTCACCCCTCCACTTT	CASSLTGGFNSPLHF
TRBV12-5	TRBJ2-5	TRBD2	NA	TGTGCTAGTGGTTTGGACCCCGGACTAGCGGGAGGAGAGACCCAGTACTTC	CASGLDPGLAGGETQYF
TRBV29-1	TRBJ2-7	NA	NA	TGCAGCGTTGAAGGGTCCCGGGGGAGGGGGTCCTACGAGCAGTACTTC	CSVEGSRGRGSYEQYF
TRBV12-3/TRBV12-4	TRBJ2-7	NA	many	TGTGCCAGCAGTCAAGGCAGGGCCTCCTACGAGCAGTACTTC	CASSQGRASYEQYF
TRBV6-5	TRBJ1-4	NA	few	TGTGCCAGCAGTTTCGGGGGCTCCGCTAATGAAAAACTGTTTTTT	CASSFGGSANEKLFF